The TCR beta chain described here comes from a study of T cells in Graves' hyperthyroidism and ophthalmopathy. TCR beta CDR3 regions were amplified from RNA. HTBI primers were used for first-round RT-PCR of the TCR CDR3. MiXCR, applied by TCRdb to the multiplex PCR reads, yields one record per CDR3 protein. The sample includes 640,000 or so distinct CDR3 sequences, 13% to 15% of them seen just once. Germline V CDR1 and CDR2: LNHDA, SQIVND (reference sequence). The CDR3 runs 15 residues. V was clipped by 4 bases and J by 4 bases, with 11 bases between them. The specimen was blood. The sequence derives from a young woman with Graves' ophthalmopathy. The chain carries TRBV19 and TRBJ2-6; D not certain. DNA of the CDR3: TGTGCCAGTAGTACGATCTTCGGGGGGGCCAACGTCCTGACTTTC. It codes for CASSTIFGGANVLTF.